Below are 5 T cell receptor beta chains sequenced from a single sample in a study of blood T cell repertoires in COVID-19. The table came from immunoSEQ multiplex PCR; TCRdb's copy has only in-frame clones and leaves some out. The top ten hold approximately 6.8% of the sample, which has some 67,000 clones, about four fifths seen once. Sample: peripheral blood. Every receptor here comes from a woman aged 60 to 75 with acute or convalescent COVID-19.

In DNA form, the CDR3 reads TGCGCCAGCAGAAACGGGGGTCAAGAGACCCAGTACTTC. Translated: CASRNGGQETQYF. The chain is built from TRBV10-2 and TRBJ2-5, with D maybe TRBD2 (6 bases). This CDR3 has 13 residues. Germline-derived CDR1 and CDR2 are WSHSY and SAAADI. Trimming shortened V by 6 bases and J by 2 bases, and 10 bases separated the two germline ends.

The CDR3 coding sequence is TGTGCCAGCAGCACAGGGAGGCAGTACTTC. This translates into CASSTGRQYF. The chain uses TRBV6-5 and TRBJ2-7; maybe TRBD1 (6 bases). The V gene's germline CDR1 is MNHEY and CDR2 SVGAGI. V lost 6 bases, J lost 9 bases, and 9 bases lay in between. The CDR3 has 10 residues.

The chain is built from TRBV2 and TRBJ2-5; 7 nucleotides align to TRBD2. CDR1 SNHLY and CDR2 FYNNEI come from the germline V gene. This CDR3 has 13 residues. V shed 8 bases and J 1 base; nucleotides not matched to a gene: 4. The CDR3 loop is CASGREGQETQYF. CDR3 DNA sequence: TGTGCCAGCGGGAGGGAGGGCCAAGAGACCCAGTACTTC.

V gene TRBV28 combines with J gene TRBJ1-2; 7 bases agree with TRBD1. This CDR3 has 14 amino acids. Unmatched junction bases numbered 11, after V lost 5 bases and J lost 8 bases. Germline V gene lookup returns CDR1 MDHEN and CDR2 SYDVKM. The CDR3: CASSRPDRAGGYTF. Here the CDR3 DNA reads TGTGCCAGCAGTCGGCCCGACAGGGCAGGCGGCTACACCTTC.

This clone was recorded a few times. This chain uses TRBV7-2 with TRBJ1-5, with no clear D. The CDR3 spans 12 residues. V lost 0 bases to trimming and J lost 7 bases, with 4 bases between them. Germline V CDR1 and CDR2: SGHTA, FQGNSA. The CDR3 reads CASSLALQPQHF. CDR3 coding DNA: TGTGCCAGCAGCTTAGCGTTACAGCCCCAGCATTTT.